The 29 T cell receptor beta chains in this list originate from one sample, sequenced in a study of T cells in Graves' hyperthyroidism and ophthalmopathy. The source material, RNA transcripts, was used to amplify TCR beta CDR3 regions. The HTBI set primed first-round TCR CDR3 RT-PCR. TCRdb processed the multiplex PCR reads anew with MiXCR; each CDR3 protein has one entry. The table includes 600,000 or so distinct CDR3 sequences, approximately 14% detected once. The sequencing sample was made of blood. The source of these receptors is a woman aged 50 to 65 with Graves' ophthalmopathy.

This chain connects TRBV19 to TRBJ2-3; D not resolved. There are 16 residues in the CDR3. Between the trimmed V and J ends, which lost 6 bases and 2 bases, there was a span of 18 bases. Per the germline V gene, CDR1 is LNHDA and CDR2 is SQIVND (reference sequence). The CDR3 nucleotides are TGTGCCAGTAGGACCTTTTCGTCTTCTAACACAGATACGCAGTATTTT. Encoded protein: CASRTFSSSNTDTQYF. Using reference TRBV19 and TRBJ2-3 for the parts outside the CDR3, the full variable domain is DGGITQSPKYLFRKEGQNVTLSCEQNLNHDAMYWYRQDPGQGLRLIYYSQIVNDFQKGDIAEGYSVSREKKESFPLTVTSAQKNPTAFYLCASRTFSSSNTDTQYFGPGTRLTVL.

Comments on this clonotype: One junction end does not reproduce the germline sequence, and a read error may be involved. The chain recombines TRBV9 with TRBJ1-1, with TRBD1 matching over 7 bases. Per germline, CDR1 SGDLS and CDR2 YYNGEE. This CDR3 is 15 amino acids long. Written as DNA, the CDR3 is TGTGCCAGCAGCGCCCGGGACAGAATTAACACTGAAGCTTCCTTT. Amino acids: CASSARDRINTEASF.

The gene calls are TRBV20-1 and TRBJ2-5; D remains unclear. Germline V lookup: CDR1 DFQATT, CDR2 SNEGSKA (reference sequence). Between the trimmed V and J ends, which lost 0 bases and 0 bases, there was a span of 17 bases. There are 17 residues in the CDR3. The CDR3 DNA reads as TGCAGTGCTAGAGATCTCCGCCGGGTGGGGTACCAAGAGACCCAGTACTTC. Its protein is CSARDLRRVGYQETQYF.

In its sample, this clonotype was seen many times. This sequence joins TRBV3-1 and TRBJ1-2; D is uncertain. The CDR3 is 14 amino acids. CDR1 is LGHDT and CDR2 is YNNKEL in the germline V gene (reference sequence). Trimming removed 2 bases from V and 7 bases from J, with 14 bases in between. CDR3 nucleotides: TGTGCCAGCAGCCAACGCCCCGAGGCTTCTGGCTACACCTTC. The encoded protein is CASSQRPEASGYTF.

This clonotype was detected ten times or more. The chain couples TRBV2 to TRBJ1-1; the D is unclear. The germline V gene has CDR1 SNHLY and CDR2 FYNNEI. The germline V and J ends were trimmed by 8 bases and 1 base, with 8 bases remaining between them. The CDR3 covers 12 residues. The CDR3, as DNA: TGTGCCAGCGCCAGCCAGAACACTGAAGCTTTCTTT. This encodes CASASQNTEAFF.

This clonotype appeared a few times. The chain recombines TRBV7-2 with TRBJ1-1; 12 bases map to TRBD1. V lost 1 base and J lost 2; bases outside the gene matches: 5. CDR1 SGHTA and CDR2 FQGNSA come from the germline V gene. The CDR3 is 17 amino acids. The chain's CDR3 is CASSLGGTGGINTEAFF. In nucleotides, the CDR3 is TGTGCCAGCAGCTTAGGCGGGACAGGGGGCATTAACACTGAAGCTTTCTTT.

This clonotype was counted once. At one boundary the junction diverges from the germline segment, which might be a read error. The V call is TRBV12-3 or TRBV12-4, the J call TRBJ1-2; TRBD1 agrees at 9 bases. CDR3 size: 14 residues. The CDR3 DNA sequence: TGTGCCAGCAGAAGTGGGACAGGGTGGTATGGCTACACTTTC. Encoded protein: CASRSGTGWYGYTF.

The CDR3 reads CSARGRDTYEQYF. CDR3 sequence (DNA): TGCAGTGCTAGAGGCAGGGACACCTACGAGCAGTACTTC. This sequence joins TRBV20-1 and TRBJ2-7; the D gene is possibly TRBD1 (6 bases). Trimming removed 1 base from V and 2 bases from J, with 9 bases in between. CDR3 length: 13 residues. Germline V gene data show CDR1 as DFQATT and CDR2 as SNEGSKA (reference sequence).

This clonotype was recorded many times. This chain uses TRBV7-2 with TRBJ1-5; no definite D call. Deletions cut 5 bases from V and 2 bases from J, with 16 bases between. Germline V gene lookup returns CDR1 SGHTA and CDR2 FQGNSA. The CDR3 consists of 16 residues. The CDR3 nucleotides read TGTGCCAGCAGCGGTGGGGTGGTGGTGGGCAATCAGCCCCAGCATTTT. Protein product: CASSGGVVVGNQPQHF. The full variable domain, completed using reference TRBV7-2 and TRBJ1-5, is GAGVSQSPSNKVTEKGKDVELRCDPISGHTALYWYRQSLGQGLEFLIYFQGNSAPDKSGLPSDRFSAERTGGSVSTLTIQRTQQEDSAVYLCASSGGVVVGNQPQHFGDGTRLSIL.

This clonotype was recorded many times. This chain connects TRBV5-1 to TRBJ1-1, with TRBD1 matching over 7 bases. Germline assignment: CDR1 SGHRS and CDR2 YFSETQ. This CDR3 comprises 16 residues. J was trimmed by 4 bases and V by 4 bases; bases with no gene match: 13. The CDR3 sequence: CASSARQGGSGTEAFF. The CDR3 bases are TGCGCCAGCAGCGCTAGACAGGGAGGTAGTGGCACTGAAGCTTTCTTT.

In this sample, this clonotype turned up many times. The chain is built from TRBV7-2 and TRBJ2-1; 12 bases match TRBD2. This CDR3 contains 18 residues. Germline CDR1 and CDR2: SGHTA and FQGNSA. V trimming: 4 bases; J trimming: 0 bases; junction bases outside the gene matches: 7. The DNA for the CDR3 is TGTGCCAGCAGCTCCAGGGGACTAGCGGGTAGCTCCTACAATGAGCAGTTCTTC. This encodes CASSSRGLAGSSYNEQFF.

The chain recombines TRBV6-2 or TRBV6-3 with TRBJ2-2; 10 positions agree with TRBD2. The CDR3 runs to 16 residues. Germline lookup yields CDR1 MNHEY and CDR2 SVGEGT. Trimming took 5 bases from V and 3 from J; bases not matched to a gene: 6. The CDR3 reads CASSPLAGADTGELFF. CDR3 sequence (DNA): TGTGCCAGCAGTCCTCTAGCGGGAGCAGACACCGGGGAGCTGTTTTTT.

This clonotype has ten or more counts. The V call is TRBV20-1, the J call TRBJ1-5; D is uncertain. Germline V gene data show CDR1 as DFQATT and CDR2 as SNEGSKA (reference sequence). The CDR3 sequence is 17 residues long. Trimming shortened V by 0 bases and J by 0 bases, and 15 bases separated the two germline ends. CDR3 sequence reads: CSAREERWVDSNQPQHF. The CDR3 nucleotides are TGCAGTGCTAGAGAGGAGAGATGGGTCGATAGCAATCAGCCCCAGCATTTT.

In this sample, this clonotype turned up many times. The genes are TRBV30 and TRBJ2-2; D is undetermined. The ends were cut back, 5 bases at V and 6 bases at J, with 10 bases in the middle. This CDR3 comprises 12 residues. CDR1 is GTSNPN, CDR2 SVGIG, per germline (reference sequence). CDR3 sequence (DNA): TGTGCCTGGGCAGTGGGTCCCGGGGAGCTGTTTTTT. It yields the protein CAWAVGPGELFF.

V gene TRBV3-2 combines with J gene TRBJ2-1; the DNA was not compared with TRBD2, the D call given in the table. TRBV3-2 is a documented pseudogene. The CDR3 runs to 16 residues. CDR3 loop: CASSQDWSGRGNEQFF. CDR3 DNA sequence: TGTGCCAGCAGCCAAGATTGGAGCGGGAGAGGAAATGAGCAGTTCTTC.

This chain connects TRBV19 to TRBJ2-1; 8 bases agree with TRBD2. The CDR3 contains 16 residues. The J segment lost 0 bases and the V segment lost 5 bases, leaving 6 bases of the junction unmatched. Germline CDR1 and CDR2: LNHDA and SQIVND (reference sequence). CDR3 sequence: CASSEERGSSYNEQFF. CDR3 DNA sequence: TGTGCCAGTAGTGAGGAGCGGGGGAGCTCCTACAATGAGCAGTTCTTC. The whole variable domain, remainder taken from reference TRBV19 and TRBJ2-1, is DGGITQSPKYLFRKEGQNVTLSCEQNLNHDAMYWYRQDPGQGLRLIYYSQIVNDFQKGDIAEGYSVSREKKESFPLTVTSAQKNPTAFYLCASSEERGSSYNEQFFGPGTRLTVL.

The chain has TRBV5-1 and TRBJ2-5, with D perhaps being TRBD1 or TRBD2 (6 bases each). V dropped 0 bases and J dropped 5 bases, with 11 bases sitting between them. This CDR3 region has 14 residues. Per germline, CDR1 SGHRS and CDR2 YFSETQ. CDR3: CASSLDGGWETQYF. In DNA form, the CDR3 reads TGCGCCAGCAGCTTGGACGGGGGCTGGGAGACCCAGTACTTC.

The table lists this clonotype with many counts. The chain is built from TRBV3-1 and TRBJ2-1; D is possibly TRBD2 (5 bases). The CDR3 length is 16 residues. The V end was cut by 0 bases, the J end by 7 bases, with 16 bases between. The germline V gene encodes CDR1 LGHDT and CDR2 YNNKEL (reference sequence). The CDR3 DNA sequence: TGTGCCAGCAGCCAAGATATCGGGCGGGTTCGGAATGAGCAGTTCTTC. This codes for CASSQDIGRVRNEQFF.

The rearrangement uses TRBV2 and TRBJ2-2, with a possible D match to TRBD2 (6 bases). Deletions cut 6 bases from V and 3 bases from J, with 14 bases between. The CDR3 spans 15 residues. Germline loops: CDR1 SNHLY, CDR2 FYNNEI. In DNA form, the CDR3 reads TGTGCCAGCAGGCACCGGGACTTATACACCGGGGAGCTGTTTTTT. It specifies CASRHRDLYTGELFF.

This clonotype was detected ten times or more. The rearrangement joins TRBV7-6 to TRBJ2-7; D gene unclear. Between the trimmed V and J ends, which lost 2 bases and 0 bases, there was a span of 8 bases. This CDR3 contains 14 residues. From germline, CDR1 is SGHVS and CDR2 FNYEAQ. The CDR3 is CASSLMGNSYEQYF. The CDR3 DNA reads TGTGCCAGCAGCTTAATGGGAAACTCCTACGAGCAGTACTTC.

The CDR3 region is CASSQEGTGGSDTQYF. The CDR3 DNA follows: TGTGCCAGCAGCCAAGAAGGGACAGGGGGCTCAGATACGCAGTATTTT. The genes are TRBV4-2 and TRBJ2-3; 12 bases fit TRBD1. CDR3 size: 16 residues. Unmatched junction bases numbered 2, after V lost 0 bases and J lost 4 bases. The germline CDR1 and CDR2 sequences are LGHNA and YNFKEQ.

In this sample, this clonotype turned up many times. V usage is TRBV28 and J usage is TRBJ1-2, with TRBD1 matching over 7 bases. The CDR3 contains 13 residues. V lost 8 bases and J lost 7; bases outside the gene matches: 10. From germline, CDR1 is MDHEN and CDR2 SYDVKM. The CDR3 DNA is TGTGCCAGCTCGGACAGGAGGAACGTTGGCTACACCTTC. It encodes CASSDRRNVGYTF.

The sample holds many counts of this clonotype. The chain couples TRBV11-3 to TRBJ2-2; 7 bases align to TRBD1. The ends lost 4 bases at V and 0 bases at J; junction bases unmatched: 2. The germline gives CDR1 SGHNT, CDR2 YENEEA. There are 15 residues in the CDR3. CDR3 loop: CASSSGQANTGELFF. For the CDR3, the DNA is TGTGCCAGCAGCTCCGGACAGGCGAACACCGGGGAGCTGTTTTTT.

The chain joins TRBV5-6 to TRBJ1-5; 9 nucleotides line up with TRBD1. Germline V gene lookup returns CDR1 SGHDT and CDR2 YYEEEE. V was pared by 0 bases and J by 6 bases, with 7 bases of the junction left unmatched. This CDR3 is 16 amino acids long. The CDR3: CASSLADRGFGQPQHF. CDR3 DNA sequence: TGTGCCAGCAGCTTGGCCGACAGGGGGTTCGGTCAGCCCCAGCATTTT.

The chain employs TRBV29-1 and TRBJ2-1; TRBD2 matches 12 bases. V trimming: 7 bases; J trimming: 5 bases; junction bases outside the gene matches: 12. In germline, CDR1 is SQVTM, CDR2 ANQGSEA. This CDR3 region has 16 residues. The CDR3 nucleotides read TGCAGCGCCCCGGGGGCCCGACTAGCGGGAGACAATGAGCAGTTCTTC. Protein sequence: CSAPGARLAGDNEQFF.

This clonotype was counted at least ten times. The genes are TRBV24-1 and TRBJ2-3; no firm D call. V was trimmed by 4 bases and J by 3 bases, leaving 10 bases between them. The germline V gene has CDR1 KGHDR and CDR2 SFDVKD. The CDR3 extends over 14 amino acids. The CDR3 DNA follows: TGTGCCACCAGTGACCTAGACGCGACAGATACGCAGTATTTT. This gives the protein CATSDLDATDTQYF.

This clonotype came up a few times. The V call is TRBV28, the J call TRBJ2-7; TRBD1 agrees at 8 bases. This CDR3 has 15 residues. The ends lost 6 bases at V and 3 bases at J; junction bases unmatched: 10. Germline assignment: CDR1 MDHEN and CDR2 SYDVKM. The CDR3 bases are TGTGCCAGCAGGTCAAGGGGACAGGTGGTCTACGAGCAGTACTTC. As protein: CASRSRGQVVYEQYF.

The chain carries TRBV18 and TRBJ2-1; 11 positions agree with TRBD2. The J segment lost 7 bases and the V segment lost 6 bases, leaving 5 bases of the junction unmatched. This CDR3 is built from 14 residues. In germline, CDR1 is KGHSH, CDR2 LQKENI. The CDR3 sequence is CASSSGRASNEQFF. CDR3 nucleotide sequence: TGTGCCAGCTCTAGCGGGAGGGCATCTAATGAGCAGTTCTTC.

Note on this clonotype: A much larger clone is a single base away; this may be a read error. The chain combines TRBV27 with TRBJ2-7, with 10 bases fitting TRBD2. The CDR3 loop spans 16 amino acids. Germline-derived CDR1 and CDR2 are MNHEY and SMNVEV (reference sequence). Trimming at V came to 8 bases and at J to 0 bases, leaving 10 bases not matched to a gene. In nucleotides, the CDR3 is TGTGCCAGCGGTTCCCTAGCGGGAGTTAGCTCCTACGAGCAGTACTTC. This encodes CASGSLAGVSSYEQYF.